This is a list of T cell receptor beta chains from one sample in a study of shared clonotypes between healthy human individuals. Sequencing used immunoSEQ multiplex PCR; TCRdb keeps in-frame clones, though not all of them. The table has some 800,000 clones, 92% seen once. Sequencing was carried out using naive CD8+ T cells sorted from blood. The receptors originated from a young man in good health. Each CDR3 is given with its conserved first and last residue. Fields, in order: V gene, clone size, J gene, D gene, CDR3 DNA, CDR3 protein. A D gene is named only where the DNA matches it firmly. Not all rows give a size; the values are once, few, many and, for expanded clones, a class.

V: TRBV6-5
size: NA
J: TRBJ1-1
D: TRBD1
DNA: TGTGCCAGCAGTTACGGGACAGTGAACACTGAAGCTTTCTTT
CDR3: CASSYGTVNTEAFF

V: TRBV11-2
size: NA
J: TRBJ2-2
D: NA
DNA: TGTGCCAGCAGCTCCACCGGGGAGCTGTTTTTT
CDR3: CASSSTGELFF

V: TRBV27
size: NA
J: TRBJ2-3
D: TRBD2
DNA: TGTGCCAGCACCACTAGCGGCTCACGGGATACGCAGTATTTT
CDR3: CASTTSGSRDTQYF

V: TRBV7-9
size: NA
J: TRBJ2-3
D: NA
DNA: TGTGCCAGCAGCTTCGCCGACAGTAGCACAGATACGCAGTATTTT
CDR3: CASSFADSSTDTQYF

V: TRBV4-2
size: NA
J: TRBJ2-7
D: TRBD2
DNA: TGTGCCAGCAGCCTCGGTGGGGGACTAGCGGACTCCTACGAGCAGTACTTC
CDR3: CASSLGGGLADSYEQYF

V: TRBV7-3
size: NA
J: TRBJ2-1
D: NA
DNA: TGTGCCAGCAGCTTAGATCCGGGGGATGAGCAGTTCTTC
CDR3: CASSLDPGDEQFF

V: TRBV19
size: NA
J: TRBJ2-6
D: NA
DNA: TGTGCCAGTGGTCGGCGTGGCTCTGGGGCCAACGTCCTGACTTTC
CDR3: CASGRRGSGANVLTF

V: TRBV23-1
size: NA
J: TRBJ1-2
D: NA
DNA: TGCGCCAGCAGTCCACCGACCAATCCGAGCAGGAGGCGGGCAGGGGAGAATTATGGCTACACCTTC
CDR3: CASSPPTNPSRRRAGENYGYTF

V: TRBV4-1
size: few
J: TRBJ2-2
D: NA
DNA: TGCGCCAGCAGCCAAGAGGGGGCCCCCACCGGGGAGCTGTTTTTT
CDR3: CASSQEGAPTGELFF

V: TRBV7-9
size: NA
J: TRBJ2-2
D: NA
DNA: TGTGCCAGCAGCTCCCCCCAGACACTAGTGACTAACACCGGGGAGCTGTTTTTT
CDR3: CASSSPQTLVTNTGELFF

V: TRBV6-5
size: NA
J: TRBJ2-1
D: TRBD2
DNA: TGTGCCAGCAGCGATACTAGCGGGAGGAGGAATGAGCAGTTCTTC
CDR3: CASSDTSGRRNEQFF

V: TRBV27
size: NA
J: TRBJ2-1
D: TRBD2
DNA: TGTGCCAGCAGTCCTAGGGTAGCGGGAGGCGGCAATGAGCAGTTCTTC
CDR3: CASSPRVAGGGNEQFF

V: TRBV10-1
size: NA
J: TRBJ2-1
D: NA
DNA: TGCGCCAGCAGTGCTATGGGCTCGGTAGGGCAGTTCTTC
CDR3: CASSAMGSVGQFF

V: TRBV5-1
size: NA
J: TRBJ2-5
D: TRBD2
DNA: TGCGCCAGCAGCTCGCGCGGGGGGCCACTAGCGGGGATGCAAGAGACCCAGTACTTC
CDR3: CASSSRGGPLAGMQETQYF

V: TRBV5-6
size: NA
J: TRBJ2-1
D: NA
DNA: TGTGCCAGCAGCTTGGCAGAAGGGAATGAGCAGTTCTTC
CDR3: CASSLAEGNEQFF

V: TRBV7-9
size: NA
J: TRBJ2-5
D: NA
DNA: TGTGCCAGCAGCCCCGGGACAAAAGAGACCCAGTACTTC
CDR3: CASSPGTKETQYF

V: TRBV29-1
size: few
J: TRBJ1-2
D: NA
DNA: TGCAGCGTACCCGAGAGGGAATATGGCTACACCTTC
CDR3: CSVPEREYGYTF

V: TRBV5-1
size: NA
J: TRBJ2-7
D: NA
DNA: TGCGCCAGCAGCTTGGGGGACGGAACCTACGAGCAGTACTTC
CDR3: CASSLGDGTYEQYF

V: TRBV19
size: NA
J: TRBJ2-2
D: NA
DNA: TGTGCCAGTAGTTCCTTCACGTTTTTTACGGGAGCTTTCGGGGAGCTGTTTTTT
CDR3: CASSSFTFFTGAFGELFF

V: TRBV29-1
size: NA
J: TRBJ2-1
D: NA
DNA: TGCAGCGTTGAATCGGCTGCCTCCTACAATGAGCAGTTCTTC
CDR3: CSVESAASYNEQFF

V: TRBV5-6
size: NA
J: TRBJ2-7
D: TRBD1
DNA: TGTGCCAGCAGCCGGGGACAGAACTCCTACGAGCAGTACTTC
CDR3: CASSRGQNSYEQYF

V: TRBV10-1
size: once
J: TRBJ2-1
D: NA
DNA: TGCGCCAGCAGTCTTGGGGGGACATTCAATGAGCAGTTCTTC
CDR3: CASSLGGTFNEQFF

V: TRBV9
size: NA
J: TRBJ2-7
D: NA
DNA: TGTGCCAGCAGCGTAGAGGCAGCGTTCGCCTACGAGCAGTACTTC
CDR3: CASSVEAAFAYEQYF

V: TRBV7-9
size: NA
J: TRBJ2-1
D: TRBD2
DNA: TGTGCGGGGAGCGGGAGGGCTCTCTATGAGCAGTTCTTC
CDR3: CAGSGRALYEQFF

V: TRBV6-1
size: NA
J: TRBJ2-3
D: TRBD1
DNA: TGTGCCAGCACCTTCAGGGGGATCAGAACAGATACGCAGTATTTT
CDR3: CASTFRGIRTDTQYF

V: TRBV2
size: once
J: TRBJ1-2
D: NA
DNA: TGTGCCAGCAGAGGCAGGGGAGTAGGACGGGACTATGGCTACACCTTC
CDR3: CASRGRGVGRDYGYTF

V: TRBV7-6
size: NA
J: TRBJ2-3
D: NA
DNA: TGTGCCAGCAGCTTCAAGACTAGCACAGATACGCAGTATTTT
CDR3: CASSFKTSTDTQYF

V: TRBV27
size: NA
J: TRBJ2-7
D: TRBD2
DNA: TGTGCCAGCAGTTTATTTACTAGCGGCGGCTACGAGCAGTACTTC
CDR3: CASSLFTSGGYEQYF

V: TRBV19
size: NA
J: TRBJ1-1
D: NA
DNA: TGTGCCAGTAGTATAGTTCCGGGCGCTGAAGCTTTCTTT
CDR3: CASSIVPGAEAFF

V: TRBV29-1
size: NA
J: TRBJ2-1
D: NA
DNA: TGCAGCGCCGTTACGACGACCTACAATGAGCAGTTCTTC
CDR3: CSAVTTTYNEQFF

V: TRBV6-1
size: NA
J: TRBJ1-5
D: NA
DNA: TGTGCCAGCAGTGAACCCAACAGGAATCAGCCCCAGCATTTT
CDR3: CASSEPNRNQPQHF

V: TRBV5-6
size: NA
J: TRBJ2-3
D: TRBD1
DNA: TGTGCCAGCAGCTTGGCCTGGACAGGGCTCACAGATACGCAGTATTTT
CDR3: CASSLAWTGLTDTQYF

V: TRBV6-1
size: NA
J: TRBJ2-6
D: NA
DNA: TGTGCCAGCAGGAGCTCTGGGGCCAACGTCCTGACTTTC
CDR3: CASRSSGANVLTF

V: TRBV15
size: NA
J: TRBJ2-7
D: TRBD2
DNA: TGTGCCACCAGTAGGGGGCCTGGACTAGCGGGAGGGCACGAGCAGTACTTC
CDR3: CATSRGPGLAGGHEQYF

V: TRBV15
size: once
J: TRBJ2-7
D: NA
DNA: TGTGCCACCAGCAGGCGGGGAAGCTCCTACGAGCAGTACTTC
CDR3: CATSRRGSSYEQYF

V: TRBV27
size: NA
J: TRBJ2-1
D: NA
DNA: TGTGCCAGCAGTTTATCATCCAGACTCACCTACAATGAGCAGTTCTTC
CDR3: CASSLSSRLTYNEQFF

V: TRBV27
size: NA
J: TRBJ2-1
D: TRBD1
DNA: TGTGCCAGCCGGACAGGGGACTTATACAATGAGCAGTTCTTC
CDR3: CASRTGDLYNEQFF

V: TRBV19
size: NA
J: TRBJ2-1
D: TRBD2
DNA: TGTGCCAGTACCCCGGGACTAGCGGAGGTCAATGAGCAGTTCTTC
CDR3: CASTPGLAEVNEQFF

V: TRBV5-4
size: once
J: TRBJ2-3
D: NA
DNA: TGTGCCAGCACTAATAAGGTGGCAGGGGTTTTGGATACGCAGTATTTT
CDR3: CASTNKVAGVLDTQYF